The clone carrying this T cell receptor beta chain was picked up a small number of times. Its matching antigen is unknown. The entry originates in a study of cytomegalovirus exposure and HLA in healthy donors. Study-level points and caveats: A few chains tied to CMV proved CMV antigen-specific in vitro. Later analysis reportedly placed an Asian-associated ancestry cluster below the roughly 700-donor mean in N-insertions.

CDR3 size: 12 residues. Germline V gene lookup returns CDR1 SGHTA and CDR2 FQGNSA. V dropped 5 bases and J dropped 5 bases, with 7 bases sitting between them. Researchers ran the PCR with 60 Vbeta and 13 Jbeta primers. Sequencing used immunoSEQ multiplex PCR; TCRdb keeps in-frame clones, though not all of them. The sample shows roughly 100,000 clones, 9.5% to 15% of them seen only once. The material sequenced was PBMCs. This chain connects TRBV7-2 to TRBJ1-5; D not certain. The source is a man aged 35 to 55 in good health and CMV-seropositive. The CDR3 here is CASSAQDQPQHF. The CDR3 region has the DNA TGTGCCAGCAGCGCCCAGGATCAGCCCCAGCATTTT.